A single sample gave rise to the 16 T cell receptor beta chains below, sequenced in a study of human T cells and chemical hapten exposure. This sample's time point: patch test 1, 2 weeks after DPC sensitization. Specified treatment: therapeutic diphenylcyclopropenone sensitization with weekly scalp DPC. TCRdb ran MiXCR on the RACE reads and lists one entry per CDR3 protein. This table holds roughly 98,000 distinct CDR3 sequences, under 15% found once. The specimen was whole blood, collected in connection with sensitization to the hapten diphenylcyclopropenone (DPC). The receptors were sampled from a woman aged 40 to 50 with alopecia areata. Some clones in this sample may be carry-over from other donors' samples.

This sequence joins TRBV24-1 and TRBJ2-3; possibly TRBD2 for D (5 bases). Germline CDR1 KGHDR, CDR2 SFDVKD. V lost 3 bases and J 0 bases, leaving 6 bases between the germline ends. The CDR3 covers 14 residues. The DNA for the CDR3 is TGTGCCACCAGTGATCGCGGGAGCACAGATACGCAGTATTTT. As protein: CATSDRGSTDTQYF.

The chain joins TRBV29-1 to TRBJ2-5; D not certain. The CDR3 has 14 amino acids. The germline V gene has CDR1 SQVTM and CDR2 ANQGSEA. The V end was cut by 5 bases, the J end by 0 bases, with 13 bases between. The CDR3 sequence: CSVPSPAHQETQYF. The CDR3 nucleotides are TGCAGCGTTCCATCCCCAGCGCACCAAGAGACCCAGTACTTC.

In this sample, this clonotype turned up many times. The chain is built from TRBV7-9 and TRBJ1-4, with D possibly TRBD1 on 6 matching bases. Germline assignment: CDR1 SEHNR and CDR2 FQNEAQ (reference sequence). This CDR3 has 15 amino acids. Trimming removed 3 bases from V and 8 bases from J, with 16 bases in between. CDR3 sequence reads: CASSLRQGSEEKLFF. As DNA, the CDR3 is TGTGCCAGCAGCTTGAGGCAGGGGAGCGAGGAAAAACTGTTTTTT.

CDR3 sequence (DNA): TGTGCCAGCAGCCCAACTAGCGGGGGGACCTCTAACAATGAGCAGTTCTTC. Translating gives CASSPTSGGTSNNEQFF. The chain uses TRBV7-9 and TRBJ2-1, with 12 bases fitting TRBD2. The CDR3 has 17 residues. From germline, CDR1 is SEHNR and CDR2 FQNEAQ (reference sequence). With V trimmed by 5 bases and J by 5 bases, 10 bases remained unmatched.

The genes are TRBV11-3 and TRBJ2-1; 8 positions match TRBD2. The CDR3 loop spans 15 amino acids. The ends lost 0 bases at V and 7 bases at J; junction bases unmatched: 5. Per germline, CDR1 SGHNT and CDR2 YENEEA. DNA of the CDR3: TGTGCCAGCAGCTTAGATGCGGGGGGCGAAAATGAGCAGTTCTTC. Translation gives CASSLDAGGENEQFF. Supplemented by reference TRBV11-3 and TRBJ2-1, the full variable domain reads EAGVVQSPRYKIIEKKQPVAFWCNPISGHNTLYWYLQNLGQGPELLIRYENEEAVDDSQLPKDRFSAERLKGVDSTLKIQPAELGDSAVYLCASSLDAGGENEQFFGPGTRLTVL.

The chain has TRBV6-6 and TRBJ1-5, with D possibly matching TRBD1 (5 bases). Germline V gives CDR1 MNHNY, CDR2 SVGAGI (reference sequence). This CDR3 is built from 15 residues. V lost 6 bases to trimming and J lost 11 bases, with 23 bases between them. CDR3 loop: CASSERQGWGRTQHF. The CDR3 nucleotides are TGTGCCAGCAGCGAACGCCAGGGTTGGGGTAGGACCCAGCATTTT.

The chain is built from TRBV12-3 or TRBV12-4 and TRBJ1-3; 8 positions match TRBD1. The CDR3 covers 16 residues. The J segment lost 7 bases and the V segment lost 2 bases, leaving 10 bases of the junction unmatched. CDR3 in DNA: TGTGCCAGCAGTTTAAAAGGGTTGGCAGGGGGCAACACCATATATTTT. Its protein product is CASSLKGLAGGNTIYF.

The J gene is TRBJ2-1, the V gene TRBV29-1; no firm D call. The CDR3 has 10 residues. Germline lookup yields CDR1 SQVTM and CDR2 ANQGSEA. V was clipped by 7 bases and J by 4 bases, with 5 bases between them. CDR3 sequence reads: CSALYNEQFF. The CDR3 nucleotides read TGCAGCGCCCTTTACAATGAGCAGTTCTTC.

In this sample, this clonotype turned up many times. The V call is TRBV6-6, the J call TRBJ2-7; 8 nucleotides match TRBD1. With 6 bases clipped from V and 5 bases from J, the junction kept 9 bases outside the gene matches. CDR1 is MNHNY, CDR2 SVGAGI, per germline (reference sequence). This CDR3 is 14 amino acids long. The chain's CDR3 is CASSPMRQGNEQYF. DNA for the CDR3: TGTGCCAGCAGCCCCATGAGACAGGGGAACGAGCAGTACTTC.

J is TRBJ2-1 and V is TRBV12-3 or TRBV12-4; D is uncertain. CDR3 length: 16 amino acids. The V and J ends lost 6 bases and 0 bases respectively, with 15 bases between them. The CDR3 spells CASRPLFGTSYNEQFF. CDR3 nucleotides: TGTGCCAGCAGGCCCCTTTTCGGTACCTCCTACAATGAGCAGTTCTTC.

This clonotype was detected only a few times. V gene TRBV4-3 combines with J gene TRBJ1-6; TRBD1 is a possible D gene (5 bases). The CDR3 contains 15 residues. The V end was cut by 0 bases, the J end by 7 bases, with 10 bases between. Looked up from germline, CDR1 is LGHNA and CDR2 is YSLEER. The CDR3 here is CASSQDLAGNSPLHF. The CDR3 DNA follows: TGCGCCAGCAGCCAAGATCTGGCAGGGAATTCACCCCTCCACTTT.

This clonotype was seen ten or more times. This chain joins TRBV9 and TRBJ2-3, with D perhaps matching TRBD2 (6 bases). CDR3 length equals 15 residues. Per the germline V gene, CDR1 is SGDLS and CDR2 is YYNGEE. With 2 bases removed from V and 3 bases from J, the gap between germline ends came to 13 bases. The CDR3 loop is CASSVGSGSTDTQYF. CDR3 bases: TGTGCCAGCAGCGTGGGGAGCGGGTCGACAGATACGCAGTATTTT.

V and J are TRBV28 and TRBJ1-1, with a tentative D call TRBD1 (6 bases). Germline lookup yields CDR1 MDHEN and CDR2 SYDVKM. V shed 1 base and J shed 6 bases, with 18 bases lying between them. This CDR3 spans 16 amino acids. CDR3: CASSLSRVGGDAEAFF. CDR3 DNA sequence: TGTGCCAGCAGTTTATCCAGAGTAGGGGGTGACGCTGAAGCTTTCTTT. Complete variable domain (other parts from reference TRBV28 and TRBJ1-1): DVKVTQSSRYLVKRTGEKVFLECVQDMDHENMFWYRQDPGLGLRLIYFSYDVKMKEKGDIPEGYSVSREKKERFSLILESASTNQTSMYLCASSLSRVGGDAEAFFGQGTRLTVV.

This clonotype appeared many times. The rearrangement joins TRBV7-2 to TRBJ2-7; 9 positions match TRBD1. The germline V gene encodes CDR1 SGHTA and CDR2 FQGNSA. V lost 5 bases to trimming and J lost 3 bases; unmatched junction nucleotides: 8. The CDR3 extends over 15 amino acids. The CDR3 coding sequence is TGTGCCAGCAGCCGGCCCGGGACAGGGATCTACGAGCAGTACTTC. Its translation: CASSRPGTGIYEQYF.

This chain uses TRBV29-1 with TRBJ2-1; weak D call: TRBD1 (5 bases). The length of the CDR3 is 13 residues. The V end lost 6 bases, the J end lost 8 bases, and 17 bases lay between the germline ends. Germline CDR1 is SQVTM and CDR2 is ANQGSEA. As DNA, the CDR3 is TGCAGCGTAGCAGAACAGGATACGGATGAGCAGTTCTTC. Translation gives CSVAEQDTDEQFF.

The chain couples TRBV20-1 to TRBJ2-7; the D gene is possibly TRBD1 (5 bases). V was clipped by 4 bases and J by 5 bases, with 15 bases between them. Germline CDR1 and CDR2: DFQATT and SNEGSKA (reference sequence). This CDR3 spans 13 amino acids. CDR3 amino acids: CSAKGRFVDEQYF. Here the CDR3 DNA reads TGCAGTGCTAAGGGGCGGTTTGTGGACGAGCAGTACTTC.